These 5 T cell receptor beta chains were sequenced from one sample in a study of T cell responses to AZD1222 COVID-19 vaccine. Here immunoSEQ multiplex PCR was the method, and the copy in TCRdb shows in-frame clones only, minus some. The sample gives 120,000 to 150,000 clones, 88% of which show up once; over 12% is in the top ten. The source was peripheral blood, collected on day 0 of AZD1222 vaccination. Every receptor here comes from an adult in good health.

The rearrangement joins TRBV28 to TRBJ1-5, with 7 nucleotides matching TRBD1. CDR1 is MDHEN, CDR2 SYDVKM, per germline. With V trimmed by 6 bases and J by 4 bases, 9 bases remained unmatched. This CDR3 contains 15 residues. The CDR3 region has the DNA TGTGCCAGCAGCCTAGGACAGGCTAGAAATCAGCCCCAGCATTTT. Its protein product is CASSLGQARNQPQHF.

The CDR3 sequence: CASSPMQRLYEQYF. In DNA, the CDR3 is TGTGCCAGCAGTCCGATGCAGAGACTCTACGAGCAGTACTTC. The chain has TRBV6-2 or TRBV6-3 and TRBJ2-7; D unclear. Germline CDR1 is MNHEY and CDR2 is SVGEGT. This CDR3 has 14 amino acids. Trimming removed 5 bases from V and 3 bases from J, with 14 bases in between.

The table lists this clone with a count of one. This chain joins TRBV5-1 and TRBJ2-7, with 11 bases that match TRBD1. CDR1 is SGHRS, CDR2 YFSETQ, per germline. The J segment lost 3 bases and the V segment lost 7 bases, leaving 6 bases of the junction unmatched. The CDR3 length is 14 residues. CDR3 protein: CASSTGQGVYEQYF. The DNA for the CDR3 is TGCGCCAGCTCTACGGGACAGGGGGTCTACGAGCAGTACTTC.

This chain connects TRBV28 to TRBJ1-1, with 9 nucleotides matching TRBD1. Germline values: CDR1 MDHEN, CDR2 SYDVKM. The CDR3 sequence is 17 residues long. After removal of 3 bases from V and 4 bases from J, the junction contained 12 bases not matched to a gene. The CDR3 nucleotides are TGTGCCAGCAGTTTTATCAGGACAGGGGATCCGGGCACTGAAGCTTTCTTT. Protein product: CASSFIRTGDPGTEAFF.

J is TRBJ1-6 and V is TRBV14; D uncertain. Trimming took off 7 bases at V and 6 bases at J, with 13 bases between the two ends. The CDR3 totals 14 residues. The germline gives CDR1 SGHDN, CDR2 FVKESK. CDR3 sequence reads: CASKRARSNSPLHF. In DNA, the CDR3 is TGTGCCAGCAAGAGGGCAAGGAGTAATTCACCCCTCCACTTT. Combining the CDR3 with reference TRBV14 and TRBJ1-6 gives the whole variable domain EAGVTQFPSHSVIEKGQTVTLRCDPISGHDNLYWYRRVMGKEIKFLLHFVKESKQDESGMPNNRFLAERTGGTYSTLKVQPAELEDSGVYFCASKRARSNSPLHFGNGTRLTVT.